This T cell receptor beta chain was retrieved from a study of OX40 agonist ivuxolimab in advanced cancers. Across the whole study: Patients in the trial were receiving intravenous ivuxolimab every 2 weeks, at doses of 0.01 to 10 mg/kg. The mean age was roughly 60 years, ranging from about 23 to 85, with more than 70% of participants male. Findings of the study overall: Expanded clones were, on average, more numerous in CD8+ T cells than in CD4+. Partial responders receiving 0.1-3.0 mg/kg showed among the lowest clonal expansion.

Repertoires were generated with immunoSEQ multiplex PCR, while TCRdb's copy carries only in-frame clones and drops some. The sample contains about 24,000 clones, approximately 79% of which appear only once. Trimming took 5 bases from V and 7 from J; bases not matched to a gene: 8. The CDR3 is 15 amino acids. Germline CDR1 is SNHLY and CDR2 is FYNNEI. This clone was found once. Its antigen is not known. The chain links TRBV2 to TRBJ1-6; 7 positions agree with TRBD1. The clonotype was recovered from an adult with an advanced solid tumor such as melanoma, head and neck, liver or kidney cancer. Sequencing used CD4+ or CD8+ T cells sorted from blood, obtained in a trial of the OX40 agonist ivuxolimab. The CDR3 protein is CASSLEGARNSPLHF. CDR3 DNA: TGTGCCAGCAGTTTAGAGGGGGCGAGGAATTCACCCCTCCACTTT. The full variable domain, its missing parts supplied by reference TRBV2 and TRBJ1-6, is EPEVTQTPSHQVTQMGQEVILRCVPISNHLYFYWYRQILGQKVEFLVSFYNNEISEKSEIFDDQFSVERPDGSNFTLKIRSTKLEDSAMYFCASSLEGARNSPLHFGNGTRLTVT.